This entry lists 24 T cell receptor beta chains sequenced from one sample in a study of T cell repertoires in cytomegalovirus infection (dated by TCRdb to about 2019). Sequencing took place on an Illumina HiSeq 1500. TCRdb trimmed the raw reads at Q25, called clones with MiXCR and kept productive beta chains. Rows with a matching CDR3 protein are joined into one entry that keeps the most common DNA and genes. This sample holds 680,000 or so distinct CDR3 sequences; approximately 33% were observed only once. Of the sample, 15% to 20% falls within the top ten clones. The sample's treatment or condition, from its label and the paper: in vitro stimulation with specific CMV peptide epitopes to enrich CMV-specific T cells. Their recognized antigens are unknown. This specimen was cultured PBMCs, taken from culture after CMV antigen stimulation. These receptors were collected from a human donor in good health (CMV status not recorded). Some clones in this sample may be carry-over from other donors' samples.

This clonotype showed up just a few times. The CDR3 is CASTGTIDGEQFF. CDR3 coding DNA: TGTGCCAGCACTGGGACTATAGATGGTGAGCAGTTCTTC. The V and J genes are TRBV12-3 or TRBV12-4 and TRBJ2-1; 7 bases match TRBD2. This CDR3 is 13 amino acids long. V lost 7 bases and J lost 9; bases outside the gene matches: 9.

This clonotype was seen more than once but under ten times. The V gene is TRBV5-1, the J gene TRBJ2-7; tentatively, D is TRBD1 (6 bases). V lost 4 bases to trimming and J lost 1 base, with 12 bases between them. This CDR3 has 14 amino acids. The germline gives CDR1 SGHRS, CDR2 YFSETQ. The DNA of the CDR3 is TGCGCCAGCAGCGTCGGACAGCCTTCCTACGAGCAGTACTTC. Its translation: CASSVGQPSYEQYF.

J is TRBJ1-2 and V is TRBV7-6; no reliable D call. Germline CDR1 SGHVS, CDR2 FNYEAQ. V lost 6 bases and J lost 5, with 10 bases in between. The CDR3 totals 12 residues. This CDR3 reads CASSSDGYGYTF. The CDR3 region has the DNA TGTGCCAGCAGTTCTGACGGGTATGGCTACACCTTC.

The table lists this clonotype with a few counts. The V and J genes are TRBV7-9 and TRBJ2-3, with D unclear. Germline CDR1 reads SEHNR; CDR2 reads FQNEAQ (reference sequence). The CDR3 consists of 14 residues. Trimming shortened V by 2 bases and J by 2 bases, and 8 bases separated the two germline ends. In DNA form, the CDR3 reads TGTGCCAGCAGCTTACGGAGACCCACAGATACGCAGTATTTT. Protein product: CASSLRRPTDTQYF.

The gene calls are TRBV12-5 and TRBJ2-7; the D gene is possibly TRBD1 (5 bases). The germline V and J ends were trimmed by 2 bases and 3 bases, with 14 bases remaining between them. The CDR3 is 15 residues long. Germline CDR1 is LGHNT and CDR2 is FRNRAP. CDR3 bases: TGTGCTAGTGGTTTGCGCAGGGATGGATACTACGAGCAGTACTTC. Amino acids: CASGLRRDGYYEQYF.

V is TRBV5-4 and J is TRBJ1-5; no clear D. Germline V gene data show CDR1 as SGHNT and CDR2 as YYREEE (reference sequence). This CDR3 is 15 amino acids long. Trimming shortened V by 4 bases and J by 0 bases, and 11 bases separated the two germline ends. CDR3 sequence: CASSPNPASNQPQHF. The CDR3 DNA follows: TGTGCCAGCAGCCCGAACCCGGCTAGCAATCAGCCCCAGCATTTT.

In DNA form, the CDR3 reads TGTGCCAGCAGCCCGACAGGGGTGAGCACAGATACGCAGTATTTT. Protein product: CASSPTGVSTDTQYF. This chain connects TRBV7-8 to TRBJ2-3; 8 bases are a match to TRBD1. From germline, CDR1 is SGHVS and CDR2 FQNEAQ. Trimming cost V 5 bases and J 0 bases; bases outside gene matches: 4. This CDR3 comprises 15 residues.

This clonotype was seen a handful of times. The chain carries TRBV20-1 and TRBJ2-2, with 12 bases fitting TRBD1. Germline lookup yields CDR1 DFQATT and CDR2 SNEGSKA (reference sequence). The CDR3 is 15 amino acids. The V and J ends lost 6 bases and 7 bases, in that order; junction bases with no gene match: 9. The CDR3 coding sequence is TGCAGTGCACGGGGACAGGGGGCGCAGGTCGGGGAGCTGTTTTTT. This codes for CSARGQGAQVGELFF.

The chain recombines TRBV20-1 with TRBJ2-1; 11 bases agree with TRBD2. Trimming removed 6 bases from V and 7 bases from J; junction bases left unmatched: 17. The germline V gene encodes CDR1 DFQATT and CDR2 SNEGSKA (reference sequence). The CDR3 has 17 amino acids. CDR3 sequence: CSANEGSGRAVRNEQFF. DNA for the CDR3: TGCAGTGCCAACGAGGGTAGCGGGAGGGCGGTTAGGAATGAGCAGTTCTTC.

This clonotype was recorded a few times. CDR3 coding DNA: TGCGCCAGCAGCCACACCTTCACCCCCGGGGATACGCAGTATTTT. Encoded protein: CASSHTFTPGDTQYF. V gene TRBV4-1 combines with J gene TRBJ2-3; D unresolved. This CDR3 spans 15 amino acids. Germline V CDR1 and CDR2: MGHRA, YSYEKL. V lost 3 bases and J 6 bases, leaving 16 bases between the germline ends.

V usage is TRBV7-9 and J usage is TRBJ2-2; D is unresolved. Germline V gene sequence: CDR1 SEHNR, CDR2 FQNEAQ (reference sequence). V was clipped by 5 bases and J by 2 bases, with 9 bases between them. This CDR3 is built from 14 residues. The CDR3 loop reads CASSHPSNTGELFF. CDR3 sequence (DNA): TGTGCCAGCAGCCACCCCTCAAACACCGGGGAGCTGTTTTTT.

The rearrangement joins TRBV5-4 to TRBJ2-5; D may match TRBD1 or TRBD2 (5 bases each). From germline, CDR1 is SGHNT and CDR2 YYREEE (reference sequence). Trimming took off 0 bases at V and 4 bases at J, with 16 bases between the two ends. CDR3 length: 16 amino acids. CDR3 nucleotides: TGTGCCAGCAGCTTGGGGACCGGGGCACTCGGAGAGACCCAGTACTTC. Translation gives CASSLGTGALGETQYF.

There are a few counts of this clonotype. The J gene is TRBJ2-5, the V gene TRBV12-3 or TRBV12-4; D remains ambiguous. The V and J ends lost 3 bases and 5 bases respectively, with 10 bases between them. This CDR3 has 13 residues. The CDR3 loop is CASSFALRETQYF. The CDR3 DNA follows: TGTGCCAGCAGTTTCGCCCTAAGGGAGACCCAGTACTTC.

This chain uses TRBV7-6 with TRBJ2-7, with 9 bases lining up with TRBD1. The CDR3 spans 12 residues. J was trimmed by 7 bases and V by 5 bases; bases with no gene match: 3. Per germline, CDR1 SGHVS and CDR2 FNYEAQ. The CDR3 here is CASSHRGQEQYF. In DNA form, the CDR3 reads TGTGCCAGCAGCCACAGGGGGCAGGAGCAGTACTTC.

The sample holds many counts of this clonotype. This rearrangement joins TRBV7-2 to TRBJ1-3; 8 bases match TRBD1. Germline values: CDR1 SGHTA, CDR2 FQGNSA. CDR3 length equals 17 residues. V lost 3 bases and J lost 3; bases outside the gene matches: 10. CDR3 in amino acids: CASSLEQGAAGGNTIYF. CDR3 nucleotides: TGTGCCAGCAGCTTGGAGCAGGGGGCAGCGGGTGGAAACACCATATATTTT.

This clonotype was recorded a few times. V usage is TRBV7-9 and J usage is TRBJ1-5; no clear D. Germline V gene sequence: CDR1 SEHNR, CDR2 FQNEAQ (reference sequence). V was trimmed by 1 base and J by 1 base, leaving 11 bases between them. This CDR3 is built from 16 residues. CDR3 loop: CASSLGSQSSNQPQHF. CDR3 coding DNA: TGTGCCAGCAGCTTAGGTAGTCAATCAAGCAATCAGCCCCAGCATTTT.

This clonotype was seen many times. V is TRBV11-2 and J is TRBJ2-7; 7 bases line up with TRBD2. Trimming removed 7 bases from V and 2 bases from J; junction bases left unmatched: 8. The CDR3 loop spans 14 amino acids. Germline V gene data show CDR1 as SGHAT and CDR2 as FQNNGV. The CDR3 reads CASTRDYETYEQYF. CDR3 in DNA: TGTGCCAGCACCCGGGACTACGAAACCTACGAGCAGTACTTC.

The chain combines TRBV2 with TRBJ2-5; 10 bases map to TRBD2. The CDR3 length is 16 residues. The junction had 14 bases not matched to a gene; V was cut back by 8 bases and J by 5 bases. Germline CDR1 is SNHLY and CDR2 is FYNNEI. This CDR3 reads CASWLLAGAVGETQYF. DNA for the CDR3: TGTGCCAGCTGGTTGCTAGCGGGAGCGGTAGGGGAGACCCAGTACTTC.

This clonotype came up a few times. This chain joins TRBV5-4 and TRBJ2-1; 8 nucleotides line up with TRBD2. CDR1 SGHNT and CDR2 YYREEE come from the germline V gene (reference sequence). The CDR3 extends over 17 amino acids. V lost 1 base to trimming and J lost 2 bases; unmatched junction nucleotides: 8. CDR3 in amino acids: CASSLWSGRAPYNEQFF. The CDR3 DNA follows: TGTGCCAGCAGCTTGTGGTCCGGGAGGGCCCCCTACAATGAGCAGTTCTTC.

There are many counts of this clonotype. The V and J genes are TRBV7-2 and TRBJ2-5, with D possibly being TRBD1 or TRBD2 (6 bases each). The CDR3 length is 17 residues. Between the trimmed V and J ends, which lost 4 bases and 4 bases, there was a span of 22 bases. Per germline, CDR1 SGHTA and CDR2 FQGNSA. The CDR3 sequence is CASSSTEGGGLGETQYF. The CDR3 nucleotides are TGTGCCAGCAGCTCCACCGAGGGGGGCGGGCTGGGAGAGACCCAGTACTTC.

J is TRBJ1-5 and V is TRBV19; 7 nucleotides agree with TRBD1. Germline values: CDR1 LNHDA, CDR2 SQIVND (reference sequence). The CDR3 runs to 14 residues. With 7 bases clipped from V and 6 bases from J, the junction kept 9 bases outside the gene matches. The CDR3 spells CASTPQGGGQPQHF. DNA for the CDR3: TGTGCCAGTACCCCCCAAGGGGGCGGTCAGCCCCAGCATTTT.

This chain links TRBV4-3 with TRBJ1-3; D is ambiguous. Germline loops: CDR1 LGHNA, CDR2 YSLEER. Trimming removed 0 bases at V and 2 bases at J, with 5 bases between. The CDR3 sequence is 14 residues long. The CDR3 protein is CASSQEFAGNTIYF. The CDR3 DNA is TGCGCCAGCAGCCAAGAGTTTGCTGGAAACACCATATATTTT.

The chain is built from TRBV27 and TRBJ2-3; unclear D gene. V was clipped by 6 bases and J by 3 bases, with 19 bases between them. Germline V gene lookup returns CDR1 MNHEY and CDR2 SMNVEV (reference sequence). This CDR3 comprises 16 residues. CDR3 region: CASRRLPAEATDTQYF. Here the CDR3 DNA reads TGTGCCAGCAGACGATTACCGGCGGAAGCAACAGATACGCAGTATTTT.

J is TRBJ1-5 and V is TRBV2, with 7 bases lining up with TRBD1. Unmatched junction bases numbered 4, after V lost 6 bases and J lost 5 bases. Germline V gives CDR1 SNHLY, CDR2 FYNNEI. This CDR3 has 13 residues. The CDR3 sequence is CASRRQGDQPQHF. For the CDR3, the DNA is TGTGCCAGCAGGAGACAGGGTGATCAGCCCCAGCATTTT.